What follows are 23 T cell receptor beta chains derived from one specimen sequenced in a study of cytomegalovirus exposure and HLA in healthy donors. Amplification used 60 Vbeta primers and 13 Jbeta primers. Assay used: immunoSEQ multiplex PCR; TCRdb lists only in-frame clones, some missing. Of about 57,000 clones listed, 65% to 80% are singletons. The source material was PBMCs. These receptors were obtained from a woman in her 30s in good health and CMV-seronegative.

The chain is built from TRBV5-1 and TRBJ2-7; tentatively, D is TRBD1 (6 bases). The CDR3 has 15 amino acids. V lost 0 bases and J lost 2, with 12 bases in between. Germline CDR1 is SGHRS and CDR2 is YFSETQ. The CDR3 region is CASSLETGTTYEQYF. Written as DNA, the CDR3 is TGCGCCAGCAGCTTGGAGACAGGAACAACCTACGAGCAGTACTTC.

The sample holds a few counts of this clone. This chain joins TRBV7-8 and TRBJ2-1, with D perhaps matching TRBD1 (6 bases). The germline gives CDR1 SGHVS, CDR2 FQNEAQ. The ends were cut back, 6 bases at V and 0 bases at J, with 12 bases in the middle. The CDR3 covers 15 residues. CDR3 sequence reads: CASREQGSSYNEQFF. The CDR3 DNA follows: TGTGCCAGCAGGGAACAGGGCAGCTCCTACAATGAGCAGTTCTTC.

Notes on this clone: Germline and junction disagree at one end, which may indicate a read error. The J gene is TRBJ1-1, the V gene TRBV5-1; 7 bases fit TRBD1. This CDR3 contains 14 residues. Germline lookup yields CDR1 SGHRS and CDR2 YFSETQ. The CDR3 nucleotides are TGCGCCAGCAGATTGGGCAGGGGGAATACTGAAGCTTTCTTT. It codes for CASRLGRGNTEAFF.

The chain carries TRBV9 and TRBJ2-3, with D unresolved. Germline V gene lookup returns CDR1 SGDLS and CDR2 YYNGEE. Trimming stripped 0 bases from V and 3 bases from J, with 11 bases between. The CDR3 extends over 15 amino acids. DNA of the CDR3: TGTGCCAGCAGCGTAGGTTCAGCGTCTACAGATACGCAGTATTTT. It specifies CASSVGSASTDTQYF. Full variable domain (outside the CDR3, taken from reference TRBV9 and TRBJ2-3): DSGVTQTPKHLITATGQRVTLRCSPRSGDLSVYWYQQSLDQGLQFLIQYYNGEERAKGNILERFSAQQFPDLHSELNLSSLELGDSALYFCASSVGSASTDTQYFGPGTRLTVL.

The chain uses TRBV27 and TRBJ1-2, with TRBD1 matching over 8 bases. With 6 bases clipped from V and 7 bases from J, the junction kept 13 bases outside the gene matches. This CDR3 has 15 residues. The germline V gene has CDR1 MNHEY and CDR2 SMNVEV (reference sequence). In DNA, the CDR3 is TGTGCCAGCAGCCGAAGGCAGGGGGCGGAGGGTGGCTACACCTTC. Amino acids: CASSRRQGAEGGYTF.

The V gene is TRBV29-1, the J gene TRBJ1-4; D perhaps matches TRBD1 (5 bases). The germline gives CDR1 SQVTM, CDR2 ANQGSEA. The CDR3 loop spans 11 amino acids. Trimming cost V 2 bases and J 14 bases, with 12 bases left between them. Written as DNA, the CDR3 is TGCAGCGTTGAACATAGGGGAAGCCTGTTTTTT. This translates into CSVEHRGSLFF.

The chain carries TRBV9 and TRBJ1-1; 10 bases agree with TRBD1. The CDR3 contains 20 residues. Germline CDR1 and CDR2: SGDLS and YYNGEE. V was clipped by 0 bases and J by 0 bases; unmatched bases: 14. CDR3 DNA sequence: TGTGCCAGCAGCGTAGATGAGACAGGGGGCGCCCCGGAACTGAACACTGAAGCTTTCTTT. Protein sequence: CASSVDETGGAPELNTEAFF.

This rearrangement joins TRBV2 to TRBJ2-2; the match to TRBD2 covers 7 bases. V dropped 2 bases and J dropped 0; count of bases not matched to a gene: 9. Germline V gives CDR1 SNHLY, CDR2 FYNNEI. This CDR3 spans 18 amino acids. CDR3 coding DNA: TGTGCCAGCAGTGAAATGGTGCTAGCGGCTACGAACACCGGGGAGCTGTTTTTT. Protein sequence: CASSEMVLAATNTGELFF.

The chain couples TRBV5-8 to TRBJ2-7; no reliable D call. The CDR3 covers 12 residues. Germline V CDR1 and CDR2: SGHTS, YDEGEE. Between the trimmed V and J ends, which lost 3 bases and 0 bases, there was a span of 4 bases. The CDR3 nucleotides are TGTGCCAGCAGCTCCCTCTCCTACGAGCAGTACTTC. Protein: CASSSLSYEQYF.

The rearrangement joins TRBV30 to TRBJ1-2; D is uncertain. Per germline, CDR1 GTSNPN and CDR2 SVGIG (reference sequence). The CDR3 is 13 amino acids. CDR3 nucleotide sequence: TGTGCATGCCAAGGCACAGCCCCTAATGGCTACACCTTC. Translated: CACQGTAPNGYTF.

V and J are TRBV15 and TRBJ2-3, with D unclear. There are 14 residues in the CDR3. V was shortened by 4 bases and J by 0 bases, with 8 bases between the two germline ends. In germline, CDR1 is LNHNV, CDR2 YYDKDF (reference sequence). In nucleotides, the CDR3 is TGTGCCACCAGCAACCAGTATAGCACAGATACGCAGTATTTT. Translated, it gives CATSNQYSTDTQYF.

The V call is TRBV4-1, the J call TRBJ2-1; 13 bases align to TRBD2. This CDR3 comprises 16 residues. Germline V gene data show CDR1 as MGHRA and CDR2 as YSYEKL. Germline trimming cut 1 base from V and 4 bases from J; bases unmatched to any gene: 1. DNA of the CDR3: TGCGCCAGCAGCCAAGGACTAGCGGGGGGTTACAATGAGCAGTTCTTC. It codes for CASSQGLAGGYNEQFF.

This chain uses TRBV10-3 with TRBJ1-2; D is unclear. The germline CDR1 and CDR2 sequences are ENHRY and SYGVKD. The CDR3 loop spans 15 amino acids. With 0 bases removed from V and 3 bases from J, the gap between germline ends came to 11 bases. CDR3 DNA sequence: TGTGCCATCAGTGAGTCGACGTATGGGCACTATGGCTACACCTTC. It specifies CAISESTYGHYGYTF.

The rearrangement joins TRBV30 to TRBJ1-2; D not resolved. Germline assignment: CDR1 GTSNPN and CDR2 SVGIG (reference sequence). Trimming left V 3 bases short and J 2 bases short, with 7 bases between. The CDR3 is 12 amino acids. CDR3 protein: CAWRAINYGYTF. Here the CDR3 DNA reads TGTGCCTGGAGAGCGATAAACTATGGCTACACCTTC. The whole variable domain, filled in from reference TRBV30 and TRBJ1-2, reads SQTIHQWPATLVQPVGSPLSLECTVEGTSNPNLYWYRQAAGRGLQLLFYSVGIGQISSEVPQNLSASRPQDRQFILSSKKLLLSDSGFYLCAWRAINYGYTFGSGTRLTVV.

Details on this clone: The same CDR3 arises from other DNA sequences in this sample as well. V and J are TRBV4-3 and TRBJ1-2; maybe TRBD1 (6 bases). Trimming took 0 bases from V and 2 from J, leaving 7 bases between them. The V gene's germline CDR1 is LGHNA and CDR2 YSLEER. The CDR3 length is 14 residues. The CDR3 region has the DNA TGCGCCAGCAGCCAAGATAGGGGGAACTATGGCTACACCTTC. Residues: CASSQDRGNYGYTF.

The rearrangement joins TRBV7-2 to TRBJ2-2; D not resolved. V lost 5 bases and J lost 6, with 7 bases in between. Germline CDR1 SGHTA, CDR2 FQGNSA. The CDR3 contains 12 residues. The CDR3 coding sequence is TGTGCCAGCAGCCCCTCCCCCGGGGAGCTGTTTTTT. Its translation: CASSPSPGELFF.

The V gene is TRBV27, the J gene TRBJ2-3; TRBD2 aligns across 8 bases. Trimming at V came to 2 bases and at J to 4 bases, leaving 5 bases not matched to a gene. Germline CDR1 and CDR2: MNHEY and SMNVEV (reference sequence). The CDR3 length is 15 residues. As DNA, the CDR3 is TGTGCCAGCAGTTTACAGCGGGAGAAAGCAGATACGCAGTATTTT. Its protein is CASSLQREKADTQYF.

The CDR3 region is CSAVWGQPQHF. CDR3 in DNA: TGCAGTGCTGTATGGGGCCAGCCCCAGCATTTT. The chain uses TRBV20-1 and TRBJ1-5; D might be TRBD1 (5 bases). V was shortened by 5 bases and J by 7 bases, with 9 bases between the two germline ends. The CDR3 is made up of 11 amino acids. The V gene's germline CDR1 is DFQATT and CDR2 SNEGSKA (reference sequence).

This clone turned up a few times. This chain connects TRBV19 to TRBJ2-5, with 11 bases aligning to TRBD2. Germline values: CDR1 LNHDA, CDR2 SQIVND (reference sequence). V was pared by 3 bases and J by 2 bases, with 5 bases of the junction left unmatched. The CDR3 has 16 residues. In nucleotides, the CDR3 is TGTGCCAGTAGTATGACGGCTAGCGGGGGGCAAGAGACCCAGTACTTC. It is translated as CASSMTASGGQETQYF.

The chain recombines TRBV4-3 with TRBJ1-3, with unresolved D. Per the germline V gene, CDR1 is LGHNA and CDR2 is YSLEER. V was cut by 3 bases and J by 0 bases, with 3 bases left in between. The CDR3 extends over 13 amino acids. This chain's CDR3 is CASSQSSGNTIYF. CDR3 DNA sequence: TGCGCCAGCAGCCAGAGCTCTGGAAACACCATATATTTT.

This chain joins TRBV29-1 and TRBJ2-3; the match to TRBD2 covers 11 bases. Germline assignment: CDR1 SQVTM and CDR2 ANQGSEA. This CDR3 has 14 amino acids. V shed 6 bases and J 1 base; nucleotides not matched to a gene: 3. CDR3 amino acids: CSVRLAGRTDTQYF. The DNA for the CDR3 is TGCAGCGTACGACTAGCGGGACGCACAGATACGCAGTATTTT.

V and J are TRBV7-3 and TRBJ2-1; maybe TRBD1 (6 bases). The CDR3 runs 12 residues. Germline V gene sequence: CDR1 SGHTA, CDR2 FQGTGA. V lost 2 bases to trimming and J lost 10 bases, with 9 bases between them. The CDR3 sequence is CASSLDGQEQFF. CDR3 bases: TGTGCCAGCAGCTTAGACGGACAGGAGCAGTTCTTC.

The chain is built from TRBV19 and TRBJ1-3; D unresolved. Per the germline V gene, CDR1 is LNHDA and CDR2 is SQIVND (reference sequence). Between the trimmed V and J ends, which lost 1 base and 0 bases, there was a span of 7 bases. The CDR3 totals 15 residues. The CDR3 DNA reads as TGTGCCAGTAGTATAGCGTACGGCTCTGGAAACACCATATATTTT. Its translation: CASSIAYGSGNTIYF.